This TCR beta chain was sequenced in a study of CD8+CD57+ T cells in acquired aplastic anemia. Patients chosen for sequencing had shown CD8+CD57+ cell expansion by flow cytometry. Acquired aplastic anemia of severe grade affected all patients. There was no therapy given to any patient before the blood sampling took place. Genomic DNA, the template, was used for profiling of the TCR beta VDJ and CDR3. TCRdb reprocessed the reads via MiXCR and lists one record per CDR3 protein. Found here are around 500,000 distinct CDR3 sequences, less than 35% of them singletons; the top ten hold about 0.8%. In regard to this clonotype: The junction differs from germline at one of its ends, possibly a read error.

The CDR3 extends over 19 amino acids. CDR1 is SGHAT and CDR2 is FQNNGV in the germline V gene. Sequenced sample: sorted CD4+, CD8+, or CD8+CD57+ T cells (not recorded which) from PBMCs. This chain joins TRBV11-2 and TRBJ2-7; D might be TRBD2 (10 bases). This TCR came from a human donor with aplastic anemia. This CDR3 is CATSSGQGTSDRQTYEQYF. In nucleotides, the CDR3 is TGTGCCACCAGCAGTGGACAGGGGACTAGCGATAGGCAGACCTACGAGCAGTACTTC.